The clone carrying this T cell receptor (beta chain) was detected a few times. The antigen is not known. This entry comes from a study of shared clonotypes between healthy human individuals. The CDR3 totals 14 residues. The J segment lost 12 bases and the V segment lost 4 bases, leaving 6 bases of the junction unmatched. Germline V gene data show CDR1 as MDHEN and CDR2 as SYDVKM. Study-level findings and limits: Among the subsets, naive ones generally showed larger estimated richness than memory ones. Among several donors, about 5% of naive CD4 clonotypes were found in common.

As handled by the study authors: Junction-only immunoSEQ sequences carried no quality scores, so filtering differed. This table comes from immunoSEQ multiplex PCR, and its TCRdb copy is limited to in-frame clones, with some not included. For V, J and clone size, that table is used; D and trimming come from the DNA. The data show approximately 980,000 clones, 76% seen once. The specimen sequenced was memory CD4+ T cells sorted from blood. Indicated subset: CD45RA-negative fraction. The sequence was collected from a man aged 18 to 35 in good health. The gene calls are TRBV28 and TRBJ1-6; the match to TRBD1 covers 10 bases. In DNA form, the CDR3 reads TGTGCCAGCAGTTCCGGACAGGGGGGCGGACCCCTCCACTTT. Its translation is CASSSGQGGGPLHF.